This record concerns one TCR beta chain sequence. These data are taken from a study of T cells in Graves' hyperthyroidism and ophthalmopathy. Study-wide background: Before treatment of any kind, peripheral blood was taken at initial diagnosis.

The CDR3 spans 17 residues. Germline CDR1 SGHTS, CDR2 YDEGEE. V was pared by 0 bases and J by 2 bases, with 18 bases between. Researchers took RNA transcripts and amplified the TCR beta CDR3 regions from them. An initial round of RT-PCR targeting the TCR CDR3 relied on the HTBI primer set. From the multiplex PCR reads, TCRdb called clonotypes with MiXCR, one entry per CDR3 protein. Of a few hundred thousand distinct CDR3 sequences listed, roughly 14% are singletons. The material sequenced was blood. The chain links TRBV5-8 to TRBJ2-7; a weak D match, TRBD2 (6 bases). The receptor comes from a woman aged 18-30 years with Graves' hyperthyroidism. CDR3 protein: CASSLAGSGRMTYEQYF. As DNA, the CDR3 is TGTGCCAGCAGCTTGGCGGGTAGCGGACGGATGACCTACGAGCAGTACTTC.